Shown below are 27 T cell receptor beta chains from a single sample sequenced in a study of tumor and adjacent non-tumor tissue in lung cancer. TCRbeta libraries were built with three rounds of nested PCR, modified from ARM-PCR. TCRdb itself ran the multiplex PCR reads through MiXCR, one entry per CDR3 protein. The data show around 210,000 distinct CDR3 sequences, 60% to 75% seen once. RNA was extracted from bulk tissue without any cell sorting. The sequencing sample was made of lung tumor tissue. The receptors derive from a man aged 60 to 69 with non-small cell lung cancer.

This clonotype appeared once. Relative to the germline gene, one junction end is altered; a read error may explain this. This sequence joins TRBV11-2 and TRBJ2-2, with D tentatively TRBD2 (5 bases). The CDR3 contains 13 residues. CDR1 and CDR2 from the germline V gene are SGHAT and FQNNGV. CDR3 sequence: CASGLEANGELFF. The CDR3 DNA sequence: TGTGCCAGCGGCTTAGAAGCGAACGGGGAGCTTTTTTTT.

Worth noting for this clonotype: A read error is likely, as this CDR3 ends without the conserved phenylalanine or tryptophan. The V gene is TRBV11-2, the J gene TRBJ2-5; maybe TRBD2 (7 bases). Germline V gene lookup returns CDR1 SGHAT and CDR2 FQNNGV. The CDR3 contains 13 residues. The CDR3 nucleotides read TGTGCCAACAGCTTAGGGGGGGGCGAGACCCAGTACTGC. It is translated as CANSLGGGETQYC.

The V call is TRBV11-1, the J call TRBJ2-3; D unclear. This CDR3 comprises 14 residues. Germline-derived CDR1 and CDR2 are SGHAT and FQDESV (reference sequence). Trimming left V 6 bases short and J 2 bases short, with 12 bases between. As DNA, the CDR3 is TGTGCCAGCAGTTACCGCGGAGTCACAGATACGCAGTATTTT. Residues: CASSYRGVTDTQYF.

This sequence joins TRBV20-1 and TRBJ2-5; D remains ambiguous. The CDR3 length is 12 residues. Germline assignment: CDR1 DFQATT and CDR2 SNEGSKA (reference sequence). Trimming removed 5 bases at V and 7 bases at J, with 14 bases between. The CDR3 protein is CSALDGRVTQYF. CDR3 DNA: TGCAGTGCTCTGGACGGCCGAGTGACCCAGTACTTC.

The CDR3 reads CASRLKRQGTGELFF. The CDR3 bases are TGTGCCAGCAGGCTAAAACGTCAGGGCACCGGGGAGCTGTTTTTT. The chain carries TRBV11-1 and TRBJ2-2; D is possibly TRBD1 (5 bases). The CDR3 extends over 15 amino acids. Between the trimmed V and J ends, which lost 6 bases and 4 bases, there was a span of 15 bases. Germline V lookup: CDR1 SGHAT, CDR2 FQDESV (reference sequence). The full variable domain, rest sourced from reference TRBV11-1 and TRBJ2-2, is EAEVAQSPRYKITEKSQAVAFWCDPISGHATLYWYRQILGQGPELLVQFQDESVVDDSQLPKDRFSAERLKGVDSTLKIQPAELGDSAMYLCASRLKRQGTGELFFGEGSRLTVL.

Concerning this clonotype itself: A much larger clone sits a single nucleotide away, making a read error possible. The V gene is TRBV29-1, the J gene TRBJ2-3; TRBD2 matches 8 bases. With 5 bases clipped from V and 5 bases from J, the junction kept 15 bases outside the gene matches. Germline V gene lookup returns CDR1 SQVTM and CDR2 ANQGSEA. The length of the CDR3 is 16 residues. The CDR3 is CSVLRIAGSAGDTQYF. The CDR3 DNA is TGCAGCGTTCTGAGAATAGCGGGGTCCGCGGGAGATACGCAGTATTTT.

The chain carries TRBV11-2 and TRBJ2-2, with 7 bases lining up with TRBD1. This CDR3 is 16 amino acids long. CDR1 is SGHAT, CDR2 FQNNGV, per germline. J was trimmed by 1 base and V by 4 bases; bases with no gene match: 6. In DNA form, the CDR3 reads TGTGCCAGCAGCTCTCAGACAGGGATGAACACCGGGGAGCTGTTTTTT. This sequence encodes CASSSQTGMNTGELFF.

This sequence joins TRBV5-1 and TRBJ2-7; D is possibly TRBD2 (6 bases). The CDR3 length is 13 residues. Germline V lookup: CDR1 SGHRS, CDR2 YFSETQ. Trimming removed 5 bases at V and 6 bases at J, with 15 bases between. This CDR3 is CASSQLAPREQYF. The CDR3 DNA is TGCGCCAGCAGTCAACTAGCCCCTCGCGAGCAGTACTTC.

This clonotype showed up many times. V is TRBV6-1 and J is TRBJ1-4; D may be TRBD1 (5 bases). The CDR3 is made up of 15 amino acids. The germline CDR1 and CDR2 sequences are MNHNS and SASEGT. V was trimmed by 8 bases and J by 8 bases, leaving 21 bases between them. The CDR3 here is CASGTIGAGSEKLFF. The CDR3, as DNA: TGTGCCAGCGGAACGATAGGGGCAGGAAGCGAAAAACTGTTTTTT.

This clonotype has a count of ten or more. The rearrangement joins TRBV20-1 to TRBJ1-1; D gene unclear. Germline CDR1 and CDR2: DFQATT and SNEGSKA (reference sequence). The germline V and J ends were trimmed by 5 bases and 0 bases, with 13 bases remaining between them. The CDR3 is 14 amino acids. CDR3: CSAPGRHMNTEAFF. The CDR3 coding sequence is TGCAGTGCTCCCGGCAGACACATGAACACTGAAGCTTTCTTT.

J is TRBJ1-5 and V is TRBV18; TRBD1 aligns across 9 bases. In germline, CDR1 is KGHSH, CDR2 LQKENI. V dropped 3 bases and J dropped 6; count of bases not matched to a gene: 0. The CDR3 is 13 amino acids. This chain's CDR3 is CASSPGQGQPQHF. CDR3 coding DNA: TGTGCCAGCTCACCGGGACAGGGTCAGCCCCAGCATTTT.

On this clonotype itself: A read error may be the cause here, since a much bigger clone is one base away. Written as DNA, the CDR3 is TGTGCCACCATGGGGACAGGGGGTTACGGGGAGCTGTTTTTT. Translating gives CATMGTGGYGELFF. The chain is built from TRBV6-1 and TRBJ2-2, with 11 nucleotides matching TRBD1. CDR3 length equals 14 residues. Germline CDR1 reads MNHNS; CDR2 reads SASEGT. V shed 10 bases, J shed 7 bases, and the junction held 8 bases outside the gene matches.

The rearrangement joins TRBV11-2 to TRBJ2-7; possibly TRBD2 for D (6 bases). Germline lookup yields CDR1 SGHAT and CDR2 FQNNGV. The CDR3 has 17 residues. With 10 bases removed from V and 3 bases from J, the gap between germline ends came to 28 bases. The chain's CDR3 is CANISVGLAGWGYEQYF. CDR3 bases: TGTGCCAACATCTCCGTGGGACTGGCGGGGTGGGGCTACGAGCAGTACTTC.

The rearrangement links TRBV12-3 or TRBV12-4 to TRBJ1-1; the D is unclear. The CDR3 runs 13 residues. Trimming took 6 bases from V and 1 from J, leaving 9 bases between them. CDR3 residues: CASRFRRNTEAFF. The DNA for the CDR3 is TGTGCCAGCAGGTTCCGGCGGAACACTGAAGCTTTCTTT.

Turning to this clonotype: At one end the junction does not follow the germline gene, possibly because of a read error. This chain connects TRBV4-2 to TRBJ1-4; D is uncertain. The CDR3 runs to 15 residues. The germline V gene encodes CDR1 LGHNA and CDR2 YNFKEQ. The CDR3 loop is CASGQDVRSGEKLFF. Here the CDR3 DNA reads TGTGCCAGCGGCCAAGATGTACGATCTGGTGAAAAACTGTTTTTT.

V usage is TRBV4-2 and J usage is TRBJ2-1; D may be TRBD1 or TRBD2 (7 bases each). There are 15 residues in the CDR3. With 6 bases removed from V and 5 bases from J, the gap between germline ends came to 17 bases. Per germline, CDR1 LGHNA and CDR2 YNFKEQ. CDR3 bases: TGTGCCAGCAGATTGACCAGGGGGGGGGACAATGAGCAGTTCTTC. This gives the protein CASRLTRGGDNEQFF.

A note on this clonotype: Possible read error: a much larger clone is one base away. This CDR3 fails to terminate in the conserved phenylalanine or tryptophan, so it likely reflects a read error. It is unclear where the CDR3 begins or ends on the DNA, so no DNA is shown, and the CDR3 is as TCRdb lists it. The V gene is TRBV20-1, the J gene TRBJ2-4; the table's D call of TRBD1 was not tested on the DNA. Per the germline V gene, CDR1 is DFQATT and CDR2 is SNEGSKA (reference sequence). The CDR3 contains 13 residues when both ends are counted. CDR3 residues: CSARESPQGFSGL.

The J gene is TRBJ1-1, the V gene TRBV7-9, with no clear D. V was trimmed by 1 base and J by 2 bases, leaving 11 bases between them. The CDR3 covers 15 residues. Per the germline V gene, CDR1 is SEHNR and CDR2 is FQNEAQ (reference sequence). This CDR3 is CASSLDRILNTEAFF. The CDR3 DNA follows: TGTGCCAGCAGCTTAGACCGAATTTTAAACACTGAAGCTTTCTTT.

Details on this clonotype: The junction does not match germline at one end; this may be a read error. The chain carries TRBV20-1 and TRBJ1-5; 7 bases agree with TRBD1. This CDR3 has 16 residues. Germline lookup yields CDR1 DFQATT and CDR2 SNEGSKA (reference sequence). The CDR3 here is CSVRDLSTGFDQPQHF. The CDR3 region has the DNA TGCAGTGTTAGAGATTTATCGACAGGGTTCGATCAGCCCCAACATTTT.

As concerns this clonotype: Relative to the germline gene, one junction end is altered; a read error may explain this. The chain combines TRBV6-5 with TRBJ2-4, with 11 bases aligning to TRBD2. Germline lookup yields CDR1 MNHEY and CDR2 SVGAGI. The CDR3 spans 16 residues. CDR3 protein: CASSYSLAGAKSIQYF. CDR3 nucleotide sequence: TGTGCCAGTAGTTACTCACTAGCGGGGGCCAAAAGCATTCAGTACTTC.

Regarding this clonotype: The junction differs from germline at one of its ends, possibly a read error. CDR3 in amino acids: CASSYSKGETGQPKHF. In DNA, the CDR3 is TGTGCCAGCAGTTACTCGAAAGGGGAAACCGGGCAGCCCAAGCATTTT. V and J are TRBV6-6 and TRBJ1-5, with D tentatively TRBD1 (5 bases). The CDR3 has 16 residues. Germline CDR1 MNHNY, CDR2 SVGAGI (reference sequence).

For this clonotype: Being one base from a much bigger clone, this may be a read error. The CDR3 carries no conserved terminal phenylalanine or tryptophan, so it likely arises from a read error. The chain links TRBV29-1 to TRBJ1-2, with D perhaps TRBD1 (5 bases). CDR3 size: 12 residues. Germline V CDR1 and CDR2: SQVTM, ANQGSEA. The germline V and J ends were trimmed by 7 bases and 8 bases, with 17 bases remaining between them. The CDR3 nucleotides are TGCAGCGGCGACAGTGGAATAGGAGGCTACACCTCC. Its translation is CSGDSGIGGYTS.

This clonotype was observed a single time. Germline and junction disagree at one end, which may indicate a read error. The V call is TRBV5-6, the J call TRBJ2-7; possible D gene TRBD1, 5 bases. The CDR3 is 14 residues long. CDR1 and CDR2 (germline): SGHDT, YYEEEE. The CDR3 is CSSSSGQRSYEQYF. CDR3 DNA sequence: TGTTCCAGCAGCTCTGGACAACGCTCCTACGAGCAGTACTTC.

V usage is TRBV29-1 and J usage is TRBJ2-1; possibly TRBD1 or TRBD2 for D (6 bases each). Germline CDR1 reads SQVTM; CDR2 reads ANQGSEA. CDR3 length equals 11 residues. CDR3 protein: CGGGHWNEQFF. The CDR3 DNA reads as TGCGGTGGGGGGCACTGGAATGAGCAGTTCTTC.

Of note for this clonotype: Likely a read error: the CDR3 ends without its conserved phenylalanine or tryptophan. The rearrangement links TRBV11-3 to TRBJ2-4, with D perhaps TRBD2 (6 bases). CDR3 size: 15 residues. The germline CDR1 and CDR2 sequences are SGHNT and YENEEA. Here the CDR3 reads CASGLGGDGKNIQYL. CDR3 sequence (DNA): TGTGCCAGCGGCTTGGGCGGGGATGGCAAAAACATTCAGTACCTC.

This clonotype has a single count. Relative to the germline gene, one junction end is altered; a read error may explain this. The CDR3 DNA is TGTGCCAGCAGTTACCCCCCCATGGCGGCCTACGTGCAGTACTTC. This encodes CASSYPPMAAYVQYF. The chain employs TRBV6-2 or TRBV6-3 and TRBJ2-7; D remains unclear. CDR1 and CDR2 (germline): MNHEY, SVGEGT. The CDR3 consists of 15 residues.

About this clonotype itself: This is likely a read error, given that the CDR3 carries no conserved phenylalanine or tryptophan at its end. It is unclear where the CDR3 begins or ends on the DNA, so no DNA is shown, and the CDR3 is as TCRdb lists it. V usage is TRBV5-1 and J usage is TRBJ2-5; TRBD2, as called in the table, went unchecked against the DNA. From its first to its last residue, the CDR3 has 14 amino acids. CDR1 is SGHRS, CDR2 YFSETQ, per germline. CDR3 residues: CASSASLAGYEQYY.